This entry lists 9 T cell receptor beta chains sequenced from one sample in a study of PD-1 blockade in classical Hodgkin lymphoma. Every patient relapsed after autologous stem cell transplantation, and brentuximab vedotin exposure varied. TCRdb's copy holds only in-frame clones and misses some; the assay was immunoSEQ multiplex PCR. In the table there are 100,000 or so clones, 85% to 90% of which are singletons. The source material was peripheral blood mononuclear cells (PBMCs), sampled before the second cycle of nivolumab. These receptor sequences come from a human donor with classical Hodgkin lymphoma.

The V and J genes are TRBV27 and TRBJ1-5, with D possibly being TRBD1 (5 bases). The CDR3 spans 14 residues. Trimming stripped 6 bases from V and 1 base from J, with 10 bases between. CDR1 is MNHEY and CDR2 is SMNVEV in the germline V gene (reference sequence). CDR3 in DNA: TGTGCCAGCAGCCCTCGGGACAGCAATCAGCCCCAGCATTTT. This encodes CASSPRDSNQPQHF.

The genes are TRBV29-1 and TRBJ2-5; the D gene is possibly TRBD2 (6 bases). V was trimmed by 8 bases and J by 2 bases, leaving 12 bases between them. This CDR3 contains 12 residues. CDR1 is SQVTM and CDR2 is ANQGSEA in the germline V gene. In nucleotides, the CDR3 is TGCAGCCGCAGGAGGGCGCAAGAGACCCAGTACTTC. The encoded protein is CSRRRAQETQYF.

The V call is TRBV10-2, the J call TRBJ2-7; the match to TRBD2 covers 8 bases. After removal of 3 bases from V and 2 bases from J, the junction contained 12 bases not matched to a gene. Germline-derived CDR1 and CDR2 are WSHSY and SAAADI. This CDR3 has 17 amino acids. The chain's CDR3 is CASSEPLLAGLTYEQYF. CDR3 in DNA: TGCGCCAGCAGTGAACCCCTTCTAGCGGGCCTTACCTACGAGCAGTACTTC.

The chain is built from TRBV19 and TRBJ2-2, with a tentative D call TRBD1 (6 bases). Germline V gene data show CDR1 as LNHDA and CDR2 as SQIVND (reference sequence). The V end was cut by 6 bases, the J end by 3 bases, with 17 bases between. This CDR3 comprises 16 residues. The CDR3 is CASSPAQGFYTGELFF. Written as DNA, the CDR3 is TGTGCCAGTAGCCCAGCTCAGGGGTTTTACACCGGGGAGCTGTTTTTT.

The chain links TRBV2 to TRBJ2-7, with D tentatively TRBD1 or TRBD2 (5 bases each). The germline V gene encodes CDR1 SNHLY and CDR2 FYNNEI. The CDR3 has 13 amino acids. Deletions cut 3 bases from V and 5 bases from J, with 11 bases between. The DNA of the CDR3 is TGTGCCAGCAGTGATCAGGGTAGCGACGAGCAGTACTTC. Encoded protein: CASSDQGSDEQYF.

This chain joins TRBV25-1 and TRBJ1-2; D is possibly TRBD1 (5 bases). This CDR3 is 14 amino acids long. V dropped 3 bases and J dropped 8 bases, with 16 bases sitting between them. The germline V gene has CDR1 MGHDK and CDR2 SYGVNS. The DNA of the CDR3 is TGTGCCAGCAGTGACTCAGGGAAGGGCTTGGGCTACACCTTC. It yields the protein CASSDSGKGLGYTF.

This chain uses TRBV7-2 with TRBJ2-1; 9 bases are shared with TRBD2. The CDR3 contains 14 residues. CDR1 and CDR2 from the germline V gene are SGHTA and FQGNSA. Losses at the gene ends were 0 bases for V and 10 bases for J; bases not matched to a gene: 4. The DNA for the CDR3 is TGTGCCAGCAGCTTAGCGGCTAGCGGGGTAGAGCAGTTCTTC. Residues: CASSLAASGVEQFF.

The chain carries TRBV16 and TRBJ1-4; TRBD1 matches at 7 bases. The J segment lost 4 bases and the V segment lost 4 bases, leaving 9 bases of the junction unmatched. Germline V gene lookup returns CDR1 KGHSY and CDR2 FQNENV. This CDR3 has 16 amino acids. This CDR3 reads CASSLNPGQINEKLFF. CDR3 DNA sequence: TGTGCCAGCAGCCTTAACCCGGGACAGATTAATGAAAAACTGTTTTTT.

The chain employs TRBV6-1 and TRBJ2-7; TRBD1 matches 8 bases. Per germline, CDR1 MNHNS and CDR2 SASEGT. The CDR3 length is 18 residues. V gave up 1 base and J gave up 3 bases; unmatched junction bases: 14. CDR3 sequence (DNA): TGTGCCAGCAGTGAAGAGTCGCGGAACAGGGGGGTTCTCTACGAGCAGTACTTC. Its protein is CASSEESRNRGVLYEQYF.